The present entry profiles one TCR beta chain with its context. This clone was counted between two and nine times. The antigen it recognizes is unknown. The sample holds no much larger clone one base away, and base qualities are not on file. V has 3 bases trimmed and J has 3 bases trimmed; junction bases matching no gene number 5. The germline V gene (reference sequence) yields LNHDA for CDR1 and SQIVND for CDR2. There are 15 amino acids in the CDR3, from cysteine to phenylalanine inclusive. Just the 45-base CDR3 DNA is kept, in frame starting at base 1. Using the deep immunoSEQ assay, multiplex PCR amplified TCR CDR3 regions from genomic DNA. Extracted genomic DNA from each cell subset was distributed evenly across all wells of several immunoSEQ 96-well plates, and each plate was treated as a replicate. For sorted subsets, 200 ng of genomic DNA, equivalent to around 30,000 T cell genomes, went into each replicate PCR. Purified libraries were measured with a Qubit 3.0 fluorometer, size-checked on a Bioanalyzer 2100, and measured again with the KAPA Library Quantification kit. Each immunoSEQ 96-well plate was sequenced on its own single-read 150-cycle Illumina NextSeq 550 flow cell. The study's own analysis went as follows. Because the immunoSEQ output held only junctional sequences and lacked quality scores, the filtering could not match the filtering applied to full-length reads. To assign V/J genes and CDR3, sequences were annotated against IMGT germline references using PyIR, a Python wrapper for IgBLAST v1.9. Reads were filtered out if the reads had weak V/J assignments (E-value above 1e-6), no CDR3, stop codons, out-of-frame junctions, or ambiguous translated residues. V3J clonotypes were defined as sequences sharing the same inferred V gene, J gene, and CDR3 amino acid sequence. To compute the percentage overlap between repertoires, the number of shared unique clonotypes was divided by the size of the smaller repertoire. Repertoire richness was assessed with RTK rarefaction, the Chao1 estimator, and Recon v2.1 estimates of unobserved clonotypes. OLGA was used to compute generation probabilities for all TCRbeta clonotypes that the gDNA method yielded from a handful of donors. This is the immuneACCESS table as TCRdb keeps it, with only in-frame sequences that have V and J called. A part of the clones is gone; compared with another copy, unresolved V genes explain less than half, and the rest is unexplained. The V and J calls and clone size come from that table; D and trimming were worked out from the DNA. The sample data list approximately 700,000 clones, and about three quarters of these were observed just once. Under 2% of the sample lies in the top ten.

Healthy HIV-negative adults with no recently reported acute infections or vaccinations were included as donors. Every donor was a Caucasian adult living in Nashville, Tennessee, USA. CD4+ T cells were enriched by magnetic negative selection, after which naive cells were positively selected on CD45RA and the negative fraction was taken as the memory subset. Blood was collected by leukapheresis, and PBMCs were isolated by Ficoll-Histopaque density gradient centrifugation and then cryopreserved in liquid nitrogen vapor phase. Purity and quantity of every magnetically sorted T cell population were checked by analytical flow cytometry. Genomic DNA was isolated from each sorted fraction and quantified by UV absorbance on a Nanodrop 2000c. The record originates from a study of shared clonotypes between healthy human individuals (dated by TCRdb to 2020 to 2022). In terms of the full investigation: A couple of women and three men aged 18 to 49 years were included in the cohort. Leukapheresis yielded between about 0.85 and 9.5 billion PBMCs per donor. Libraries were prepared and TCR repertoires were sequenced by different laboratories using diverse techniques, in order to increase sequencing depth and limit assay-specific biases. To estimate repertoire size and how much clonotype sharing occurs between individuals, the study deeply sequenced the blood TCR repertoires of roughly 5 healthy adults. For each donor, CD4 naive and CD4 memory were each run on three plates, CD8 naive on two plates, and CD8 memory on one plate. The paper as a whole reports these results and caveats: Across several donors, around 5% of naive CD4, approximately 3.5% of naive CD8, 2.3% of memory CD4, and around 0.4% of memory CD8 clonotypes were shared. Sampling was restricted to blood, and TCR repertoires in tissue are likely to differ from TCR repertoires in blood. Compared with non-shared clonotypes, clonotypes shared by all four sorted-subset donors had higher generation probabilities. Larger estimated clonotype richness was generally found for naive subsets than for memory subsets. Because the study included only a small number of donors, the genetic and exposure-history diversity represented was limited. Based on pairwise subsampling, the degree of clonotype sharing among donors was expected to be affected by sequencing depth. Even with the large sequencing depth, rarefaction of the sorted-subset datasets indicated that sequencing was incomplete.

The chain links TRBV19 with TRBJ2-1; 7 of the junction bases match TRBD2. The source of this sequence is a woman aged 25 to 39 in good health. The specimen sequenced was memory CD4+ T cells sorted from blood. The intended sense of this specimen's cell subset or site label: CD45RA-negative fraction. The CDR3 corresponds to CASSILTSYYNEQFF. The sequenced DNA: TGTGCCAGTAGTATCCTGACTAGCTACTACAATGAGCAGTTCTTC.